The rows below give T cell receptor beta chains drawn from one sample of a study of T cell repertoires in cytomegalovirus infection. No antigen has been assigned to these receptors. One entry per CDR3 protein results from TCRdb running MiXCR on the reads. The sample contains around 710,000 distinct CDR3 sequences, 25% to 30% of which appear only once. This specimen was cultured CD8+ T cells from PBMCs, taken from culture after CMV antigen stimulation. These receptors all come from a human donor in good health (CMV status not recorded). Some clones in this sample may be carry-over from other donors' samples. CDR3s include the opening cysteine and the closing phenylalanine or tryptophan. D genes are given only for firm matches. Not all rows give a size; the values are once, few, many and, for expanded clones, a class.

TRBJ2-7	TRBV7-2	NA	many	CASSLGPPGGREQYF	TGTGCCAGCAGCTTAGGACCCCCTGGGGGACGGGAGCAGTACTTC
TRBJ1-6	TRBV7-9	NA	few	CASSLKGDPYYNSPLHF	TGTGCCAGCAGCTTAAAGGGCGACCCTTACTATAATTCACCCCTCCACTTT
TRBJ2-3	TRBV7-6	NA	NA	CASSLGSRGAQAFTDTQYF	TGTGCCAGCAGTCTAGGGTCGCGGGGTGCCCAGGCGTTCACAGATACGCAGTATTTT
TRBJ1-1	TRBV4-3	NA	NA	CASSQDRTSGTEAFF	TGCGCCAGCAGCCAAGATCGGACCTCGGGGACTGAAGCTTTCTTT
TRBJ1-2	TRBV7-9	TRBD1	few	CASSPRQGERINYGYTF	TGTGCCAGCAGCCCCAGACAGGGGGAAAGGATAAACTATGGCTACACCTTC
TRBJ1-4	TRBV6-6	TRBD1	NA	CASSPRGKNEKLFF	TGTGCCAGCAGTCCCAGGGGGAAAAATGAAAAACTGTTTTTT
TRBJ2-2	TRBV7-6	NA	NA	CASSLGTSFNTGELFF	TGTGCTAGCAGCTTAGGGACTTCTTTTAACACCGGGGAGCTGTTTTTT
TRBJ1-2	TRBV7-2	NA	many	CASSLTFGAGYTF	TGTGCCAGCAGCTTAACCTTTGGAGCTGGCTACACCTTC
TRBJ1-2	TRBV6-2/TRBV6-3	NA	NA	CASSSGIYYGYTF	TGTGCCAGCAGTTCCGGGATATACTATGGCTACACCTTC
TRBJ1-1	TRBV11-2	NA	NA	CASSLLTPNTEAFF	TGTGCCAGCAGCTTATTAACACCGAACACTGAAGCTTTCTTT
TRBJ2-1	TRBV27	NA	NA	CASSLLTGPRSYNEQFF	TGTGCCAGCAGTTTGTTAACAGGGCCCCGCTCCTACAATGAGCAGTTCTTC
TRBJ2-3	TRBV6-2/TRBV6-3	NA	few	CASSYFALAFRTDTQYF	TGTGCCAGCAGTTACTTCGCGCTAGCTTTTAGGACAGATACGCAGTATTTT